Listed below are T cell receptor beta chains from one sample, sequenced in a study of blood T cells in healthy people across ages. In TCRdb, the 5' RACE reads were re-called with MiXCR into one record per CDR3 protein. The table lists about 1.5 million distinct CDR3 sequences, 35% to 45% of them singletons. What was sequenced was blood. These TCRs come from a woman aged 18-30 years in good health. The CDR3 runs from the conserved cysteine through the conserved F or W. A D gene is named only where the DNA matches it firmly. Some rows mark clone size as missing; the rest say once, few, many or name a class of expanded clone.

j_gene	d_gene	v_gene	abundance	CDR3aa	CDR3nt
TRBJ2-1	NA	TRBV7-9	NA	CASSPTRAGDEQFF	TGTGCCAGCAGCCCGACTAGGGCGGGTGATGAGCAGTTCTTC
TRBJ2-5	NA	TRBV3-1	many	CASSQGFEGPQETQYF	TGTGCCAGCAGCCAAGGTTTCGAAGGCCCTCAAGAGACCCAGTACTTC
TRBJ2-3	TRBD2	TRBV20-1	NA	CSAPGLANTDTQYF	TGCAGTGCGCCGGGACTAGCGAACACAGATACGCAGTATTTT
TRBJ1-1	TRBD1	TRBV6-6	NA	CAIKGGWYTEAFF	TGTGCCATCAAAGGGGGCTGGTATACTGAAGCTTTCTTT
TRBJ1-1	TRBD1	TRBV6-6	NA	CASRPGTGGFNTEAFF	TGTGCCAGCAGACCCGGGACAGGGGGCTTCAACACTGAAGCTTTCTTT
TRBJ1-5	NA	TRBV30	NA	CAWSAQRTRGSNQPQHF	TGTGCCTGGAGTGCCCAAAGAACTAGGGGGTCCAATCAGCCCCAGCATTTT
TRBJ2-7	NA	TRBV20-1	few	CSANSGTSRGRNEQYF	TGCAGTGCTAACTCCGGGACGAGCAGGGGTCGGAACGAGCAGTACTTC
TRBJ2-6	NA	TRBV5-1	once	CASSQYVAAGANVLTF	TGCGCCAGCAGCCAATATGTCGCCGCGGGAGCCAACGTCCTGACTTTC
TRBJ2-1	TRBD2	TRBV9	NA	CASSVAGLAGGRGNEQFF	TGTGCCAGCAGCGTAGCGGGACTAGCGGGAGGTCGGGGAAATGAGCAGTTCTTC
TRBJ2-7	TRBD1	TRBV28	NA	CASTRDRELYEQYF	TGTGCTAGCACCCGGGACAGGGAACTATACGAGCAGTACTTC
TRBJ2-1	NA	TRBV27	few	CASSLSRYSSEQFF	TGTGCCAGCTCTTTAAGCAGATACAGTAGTGAGCAGTTCTTC
TRBJ2-5	TRBD1	TRBV28	few	CASSSDRVETQYF	TGTGCCAGCAGTTCAGACAGGGTCGAGACCCAGTACTTC
TRBJ2-7	NA	TRBV20-1	NA	CSARRTAYDEQYF	TGCAGTGCTAGACGGACGGCCTACGATGAGCAGTACTTC
TRBJ1-2	NA	TRBV4-1	few	CASSQDEVGYGYTF	TGCGCCAGCAGCCAAGATGAGGTCGGGTATGGCTACACCTTC
TRBJ1-1	TRBD1	TRBV7-6	few	CASSTGAGVDEAFF	TGTGCCAGCAGCACAGGGGCCGGGGTTGATGAAGCTTTCTTT
TRBJ2-1	NA	TRBV29-1	many	CSGGTASYNEQFF	TGCAGCGGGGGGACCGCCTCCTACAATGAGCAGTTCTTC
TRBJ2-1	TRBD2	TRBV7-2	few	CASSFWTSGYNEQFF	TGTGCCAGCAGCTTCTGGACTAGCGGTTACAATGAGCAGTTCTTC
TRBJ2-1	NA	TRBV20-1	NA	CSARDRGFTVYNEQFF	TGCAGTGCTAGAGATAGGGGGTTTACTGTTTACAATGAGCAGTTCTTC
TRBJ1-1	NA	TRBV6-1	NA	CASSEGRTTEAFF	TGTGCCAGCAGTGAGGGCAGGACCACTGAAGCTTTCTTT
TRBJ2-6	NA	TRBV7-9	NA	CASSTSKTSGANVLTF	TGTGCCAGCAGCACTTCAAAGACCTCTGGGGCCAACGTCCTGACTTTC
TRBJ2-7	TRBD2	TRBV20-1	NA	CSAGTSGTPYNEQYF	TGCAGTGCGGGGACTAGCGGGACACCCTACAATGAGCAGTACTTC
TRBJ1-2	NA	TRBV20-1	NA	CSARRQNFGGYTF	TGCAGTGCTAGACGACAGAACTTTGGGGGCTACACCTTC
TRBJ2-7	TRBD2	TRBV10-3	NA	CAIRGTSGSNYEQYF	TGTGCCATCAGGGGGACTAGCGGGAGTAATTACGAGCAGTACTTC
TRBJ2-5	TRBD2	TRBV7-9	NA	CASSARGIQETQYF	TGTGCCAGCAGCGCGCGGGGGATTCAAGAGACCCAGTACTTC
TRBJ2-5	NA	TRBV7-2	NA	CASSSTREETQYF	TGTGCCAGCAGCTCGACCCGGGAAGAGACCCAGTACTTC
TRBJ1-1	NA	TRBV6-5	NA	CASITTNTEAFF	TGTGCCAGCATTACCACGAACACTGAAGCTTTCTTT